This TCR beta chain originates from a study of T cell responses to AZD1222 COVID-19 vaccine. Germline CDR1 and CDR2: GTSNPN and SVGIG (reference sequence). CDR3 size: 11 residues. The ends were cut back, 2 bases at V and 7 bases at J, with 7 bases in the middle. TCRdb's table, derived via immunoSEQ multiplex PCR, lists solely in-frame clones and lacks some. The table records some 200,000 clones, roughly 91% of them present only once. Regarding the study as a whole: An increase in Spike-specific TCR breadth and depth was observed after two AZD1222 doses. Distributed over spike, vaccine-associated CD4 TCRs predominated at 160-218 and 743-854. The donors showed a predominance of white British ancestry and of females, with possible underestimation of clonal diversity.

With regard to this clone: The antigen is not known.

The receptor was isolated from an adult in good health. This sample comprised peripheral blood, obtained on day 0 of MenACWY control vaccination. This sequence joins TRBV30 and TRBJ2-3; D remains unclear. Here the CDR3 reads CAWSRANTQYF. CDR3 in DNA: TGTGCCTGGAGTCGCGCTAATACGCAGTATTTT. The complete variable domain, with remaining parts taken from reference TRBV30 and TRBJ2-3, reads SQTIHQWPATLVQPVGSPLSLECTVEGTSNPNLYWYRQAAGRGLQLLFYSVGIGQISSEVPQNLSASRPQDRQFILSSKKLLLSDSGFYLCAWSRANTQYFGPGTRLTVL.